What follows are 15 T cell receptor beta chains derived from one specimen sequenced in a study of graft-versus-host responses after intestinal transplantation. Sequencing used immunoSEQ multiplex PCR; TCRdb keeps in-frame clones, though not all of them. The sample contains 75,000 to 100,000 clones, approximately 85% of which appear only once. Sequencing was performed on PBMCs, taken 255 days after intestinal transplant. These receptors were collected from a human patient who received an intestinal transplant, so some T cells may come from the graft donor.

This chain joins TRBV27 and TRBJ1-2; D is possibly TRBD1 (6 bases). CDR3 size: 17 residues. V lost 4 bases and J 4 bases, leaving 22 bases between the germline ends. Looked up from germline, CDR1 is MNHEY and CDR2 is SMNVEV (reference sequence). CDR3 amino acids: CASSSLPSRTASYGYTF. CDR3 nucleotide sequence: TGTGCCAGCAGTTCCCTCCCCAGCCGGACAGCCAGCTATGGCTACACCTTC.

The chain uses TRBV5-4 and TRBJ1-4; TRBD1 is a possible D gene (5 bases). The ends were cut back, 4 bases at V and 10 bases at J, with 11 bases in the middle. Germline V CDR1 and CDR2: SGHNT, YYREEE (reference sequence). The CDR3 is 12 residues long. The DNA of the CDR3 is TGTGCCAGCAGCCTCCCCGGGACAAAACTGTTTTTT. Residues: CASSLPGTKLFF.

Details on this clone: This same CDR3 is encoded by further DNA sequences in the sample. The J gene is TRBJ1-4, the V gene TRBV5-1, with a possible D match to TRBD1 (5 bases). CDR1 and CDR2 (germline): SGHRS, YFSETQ. Trimming cost V 5 bases and J 2 bases, with 16 bases left between them. The CDR3 spans 16 residues. The DNA of the CDR3 is TGCGCCAGCAGTCGAGGGGAAGGGGCCACTAATGAAAAACTGTTTTTT. This codes for CASSRGEGATNEKLFF.

CDR3 residues: CASNKNRLAVTDTQYF. CDR3 nucleotide sequence: TGTGCCAGCAACAAAAATCGACTAGCAGTCACAGATACGCAGTATTTT. The chain couples TRBV2 to TRBJ2-3, with 7 bases fitting TRBD2. The CDR3 runs to 16 residues. Per germline, CDR1 SNHLY and CDR2 FYNNEI. Germline trimming cut 7 bases from V and 2 bases from J; bases unmatched to any gene: 12.

The chain carries TRBV6-6 and TRBJ2-4, with unresolved D. The CDR3 has 14 residues. Trimming cost V 4 bases and J 0 bases, with 7 bases left between them. Per the germline V gene, CDR1 is MNHNY and CDR2 is SVGAGI (reference sequence). As DNA, the CDR3 is TGTGCCAGCAGTTTCTCGGCAGCCAAAAACATTCAGTACTTC. This translates into CASSFSAAKNIQYF.

The chain couples TRBV5-1 to TRBJ2-1, with 12 bases matching TRBD2. V dropped 4 bases and J dropped 9; count of bases not matched to a gene: 11. Germline assignment: CDR1 SGHRS and CDR2 YFSETQ. The CDR3 is 16 residues long. CDR3 nucleotide sequence: TGCGCCAGCAGCGGGCAAACTAGCGGGGGGCCAGGTGAGCAGTTCTTC. Amino acid sequence: CASSGQTSGGPGEQFF.

The chain combines TRBV6-5 with TRBJ1-1; unclear D gene. The V and J ends lost 2 bases and 5 bases respectively, with 9 bases between them. Germline-derived CDR1 and CDR2 are MNHEY and SVGAGI. CDR3 length equals 13 residues. CDR3 nucleotide sequence: TGTGCCAGCAGTTACCCGTCGGGGACTGAAGCTTTCTTT. Protein: CASSYPSGTEAFF.

The chain combines TRBV5-1 with TRBJ1-4; 10 positions match TRBD1. V shed 0 bases, J shed 8 bases, and the junction held 10 bases outside the gene matches. The V gene's germline CDR1 is SGHRS and CDR2 YFSETQ. The CDR3 runs 17 residues. The CDR3 reads CASSLGPGTGVGEKLFF. CDR3 nucleotides: TGCGCCAGCAGCTTGGGTCCCGGGACAGGGGTAGGCGAAAAACTGTTTTTT.

This chain uses TRBV4-1 with TRBJ1-4; 8 bases match TRBD1. This CDR3 has 16 amino acids. Unmatched junction bases numbered 8, after V lost 3 bases and J lost 5 bases. The germline V gene has CDR1 MGHRA and CDR2 YSYEKL. The CDR3 protein is CASSHGAWTGNEKLFF. In DNA, the CDR3 is TGCGCCAGCAGCCATGGGGCCTGGACAGGGAATGAAAAACTGTTTTTT.

The chain uses TRBV19 and TRBJ2-7, with unresolved D. Between the trimmed V and J ends, which lost 3 bases and 3 bases, there was a span of 15 bases. Germline CDR1 and CDR2: LNHDA and SQIVND (reference sequence). This CDR3 contains 15 residues. The CDR3, as DNA: TGTGCCAGTAGTATCGTCGCGGCAGCCTTCTACGAGCAGTACTTC. Its translation is CASSIVAAAFYEQYF.

This clone was found a few times. The rearrangement uses TRBV6-1 and TRBJ2-7; 12 nucleotides align to TRBD2. Germline CDR1 and CDR2: MNHNS and SASEGT. This CDR3 is 15 amino acids long. With 8 bases clipped from V and 4 bases from J, the junction kept 9 bases outside the gene matches. This CDR3 reads CASEGLAGQSYEQYF. DNA of the CDR3: TGTGCCAGCGAAGGACTAGCGGGACAAAGTTACGAGCAGTACTTC.

The chain couples TRBV5-1 to TRBJ1-1; unclear D gene. The CDR3 runs 14 residues. V was pared by 4 bases and J by 1 base, with 11 bases between. CDR1 SGHRS and CDR2 YFSETQ come from the germline V gene. Written as DNA, the CDR3 is TGCGCCAGCAGCAGCGGTCTAGGGAACACTGAAGCTTTCTTT. It encodes CASSSGLGNTEAFF.

In this sample, this clone turned up once. The V gene is TRBV6-5, the J gene TRBJ1-6, with D possibly matching TRBD1 (5 bases). Trimming cost V 2 bases and J 10 bases, with 15 bases left between them. The germline V gene has CDR1 MNHEY and CDR2 SVGAGI. The CDR3 runs to 15 residues. The CDR3 loop reads CASSYHPGFGSPLHF. For the CDR3, the DNA is TGTGCCAGCAGTTACCACCCAGGGTTTGGGTCACCCCTCCACTTT.

V usage is TRBV5-6 and J usage is TRBJ2-7; TRBD1 or TRBD2 may be the D gene (5 bases each). Between the trimmed V and J ends, which lost 1 base and 3 bases, there was a span of 11 bases. The CDR3 runs 14 residues. CDR1 and CDR2 (germline): SGHDT, YYEEEE. Written as DNA, the CDR3 is TGTGCCAGCAGCTTGCGGGACCTTCACTACGAGCAGTACTTC. Its protein is CASSLRDLHYEQYF. Full variable domain (outside the CDR3, taken from reference TRBV5-6 and TRBJ2-7): DAGVTQSPTHLIKTRGQQVTLRCSPKSGHDTVSWYQQALGQGPQFIFQYYEEEERQRGNFPDRFSGHQFPNYSSELNVNALLLGDSALYLCASSLRDLHYEQYFGPGTRLTVT.

The rearrangement uses TRBV11-2 and TRBJ2-7, with 11 bases identical to TRBD2. The CDR3 has 15 residues. V lost 1 base, J lost 3 bases, and 2 bases stayed unmatched. Per the germline V gene, CDR1 is SGHAT and CDR2 is FQNNGV. CDR3 loop: CASSLGLAGSYEQYV. CDR3 coding DNA: TGTGCCAGCAGCTTAGGACTAGCGGGGAGCTACGAGCAGTACGTC.